This T cell receptor (beta chain) was sequenced in a study of beta chain features in type 1 diabetes. Concerning this clone: The target antigen is unknown.

Findings of the study overall: For Type 1 diabetes patients, all four CD4+ subsets carried TCRB CDR3s that were moderately but significantly shorter. Type 1 diabetes patients had fewer VDJ junction insertions and more deletions.

Germline CDR1 SGHRS, CDR2 YFSETQ. This CDR3 region has 14 residues. The V end was cut by 0 bases, the J end by 2 bases, with 9 bases between. The entirety of the isolated RNA underwent reverse transcription, so expressed TCRB transcripts were sequenced. Libraries were prepared by immunoSEQ multiplex PCR; TCRdb keeps only in-frame clonotypes and omits some of them. The table lists about 640,000 clones, over 10% of them singletons. The receptor was isolated from a man between 25 and 39 years old with type 1 diabetes. V usage is TRBV5-1 and J usage is TRBJ2-7; D perhaps matches TRBD1 (5 bases). Sequencing was carried out using naive CD4+ T cells from blood. The chain's CDR3 is CASSLEGRAYEQYF. CDR3 sequence (DNA): TGCGCCAGCAGCTTGGAGGGCAGGGCCTACGAGCAGTACTTC.